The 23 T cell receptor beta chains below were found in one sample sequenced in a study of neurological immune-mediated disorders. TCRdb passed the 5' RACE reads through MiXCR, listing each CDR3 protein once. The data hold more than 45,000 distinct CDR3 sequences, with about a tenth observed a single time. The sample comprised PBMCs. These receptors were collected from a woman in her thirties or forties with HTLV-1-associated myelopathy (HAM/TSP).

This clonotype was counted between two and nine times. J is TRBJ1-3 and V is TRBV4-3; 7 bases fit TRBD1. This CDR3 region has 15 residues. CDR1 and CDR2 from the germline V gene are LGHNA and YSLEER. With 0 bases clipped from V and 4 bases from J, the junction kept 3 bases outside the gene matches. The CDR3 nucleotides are TGCGCCAGCAGCCAAGAGAGGGGGCTCGGAAACACCATATATTTT. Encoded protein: CASSQERGLGNTIYF.

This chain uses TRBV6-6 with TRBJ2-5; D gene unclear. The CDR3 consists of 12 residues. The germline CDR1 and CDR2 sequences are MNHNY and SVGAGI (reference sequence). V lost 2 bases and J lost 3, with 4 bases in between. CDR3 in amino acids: CASSYTEETQYF. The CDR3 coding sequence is TGTGCCAGCAGTTACACAGAAGAGACCCAGTACTTC.

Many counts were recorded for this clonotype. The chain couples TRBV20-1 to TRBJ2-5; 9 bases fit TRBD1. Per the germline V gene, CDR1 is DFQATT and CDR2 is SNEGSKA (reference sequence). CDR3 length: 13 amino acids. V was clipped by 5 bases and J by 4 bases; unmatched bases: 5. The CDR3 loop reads CSAPQGARETQYF. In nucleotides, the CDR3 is TGCAGTGCTCCACAGGGGGCGAGAGAGACCCAGTACTTC.

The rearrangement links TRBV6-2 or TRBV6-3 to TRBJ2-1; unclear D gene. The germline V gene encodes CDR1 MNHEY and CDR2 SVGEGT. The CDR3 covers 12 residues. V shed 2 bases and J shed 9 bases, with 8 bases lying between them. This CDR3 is CASSYPLGEQFF. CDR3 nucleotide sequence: TGTGCCAGCAGTTACCCCCTTGGTGAGCAGTTCTTC.

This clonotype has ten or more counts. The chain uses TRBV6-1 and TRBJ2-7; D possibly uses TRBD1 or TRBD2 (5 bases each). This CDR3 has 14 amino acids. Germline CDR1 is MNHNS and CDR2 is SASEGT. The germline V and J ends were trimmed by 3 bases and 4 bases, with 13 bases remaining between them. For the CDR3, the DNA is TGTGCCAGCAGTGATTCTCGGGGCGGGTACGAGCAGTACTTC. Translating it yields CASSDSRGGYEQYF.

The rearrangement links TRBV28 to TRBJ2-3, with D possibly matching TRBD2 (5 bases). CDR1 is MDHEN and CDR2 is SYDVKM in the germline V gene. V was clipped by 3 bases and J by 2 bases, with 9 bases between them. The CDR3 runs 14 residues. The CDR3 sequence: CASSFDYPTDTQYF. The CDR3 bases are TGTGCCAGCAGTTTTGACTACCCCACAGATACGCAGTATTTT.

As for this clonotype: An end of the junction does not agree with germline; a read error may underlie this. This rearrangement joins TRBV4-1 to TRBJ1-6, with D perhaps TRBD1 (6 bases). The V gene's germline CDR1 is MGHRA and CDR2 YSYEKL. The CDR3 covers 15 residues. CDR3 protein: CTSSRLGGGNSPLHF. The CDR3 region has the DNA TGCACCAGCAGCCGCCTTGGCGGGGGCAATTCACCCCTCCACTTT.

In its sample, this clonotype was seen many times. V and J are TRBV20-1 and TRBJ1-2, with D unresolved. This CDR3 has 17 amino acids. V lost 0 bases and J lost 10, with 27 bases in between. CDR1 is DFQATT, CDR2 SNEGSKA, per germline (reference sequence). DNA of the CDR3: TGCAGTGCTAGAGATATATTAATATATCAGCGGCCTCTATCCTACACCTTC. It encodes CSARDILIYQRPLSYTF.

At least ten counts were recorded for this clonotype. The CDR3 reads CASSSLPVLDKNQPQHF. Here the CDR3 DNA reads TGTGCCAGCAGCTCCCTGCCAGTACTGGACAAGAATCAGCCCCAGCATTTT. J is TRBJ1-5 and V is TRBV7-6; perhaps TRBD1 as D (5 bases). Per germline, CDR1 SGHVS and CDR2 FNYEAQ. This CDR3 comprises 17 residues. V was trimmed by 4 bases and J by 4 bases, leaving 20 bases between them.

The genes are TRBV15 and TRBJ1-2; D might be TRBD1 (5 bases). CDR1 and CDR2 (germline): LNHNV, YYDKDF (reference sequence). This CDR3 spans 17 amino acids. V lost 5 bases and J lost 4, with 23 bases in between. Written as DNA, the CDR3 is TGTGCCACCAGCGGGGGATCCGTGACAGACGGAACCTATGGCTACACCTTC. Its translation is CATSGGSVTDGTYGYTF.

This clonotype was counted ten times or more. The CDR3 loop is CASSRGHNEKLFF. The CDR3 DNA reads as TGTGCCAGCAGCCGGGGGCATAATGAAAAACTGTTTTTT. The J gene is TRBJ1-4, the V gene TRBV14; a weak D match, TRBD1 (6 bases). V was pared by 4 bases and J by 4 bases, with 7 bases between. Germline V gene data show CDR1 as SGHDN and CDR2 as FVKESK. This CDR3 is built from 13 residues.

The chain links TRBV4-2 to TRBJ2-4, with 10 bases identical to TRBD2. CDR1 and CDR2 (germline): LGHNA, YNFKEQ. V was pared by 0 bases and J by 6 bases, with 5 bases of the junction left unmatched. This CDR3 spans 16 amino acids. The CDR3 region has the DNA TGTGCCAGCAGCCAAGATCGGGCTAGCGGGGGAAACATTCAGTACTTC. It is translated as CASSQDRASGGNIQYF.

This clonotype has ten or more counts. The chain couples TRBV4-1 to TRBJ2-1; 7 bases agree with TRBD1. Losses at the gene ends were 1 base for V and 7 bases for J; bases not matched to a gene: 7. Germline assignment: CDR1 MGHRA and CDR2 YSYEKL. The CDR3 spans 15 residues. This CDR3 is CASSQGQGLGNEQFF. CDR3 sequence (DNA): TGCGCCAGCAGCCAAGGACAGGGTCTCGGGAATGAGCAGTTCTTC.

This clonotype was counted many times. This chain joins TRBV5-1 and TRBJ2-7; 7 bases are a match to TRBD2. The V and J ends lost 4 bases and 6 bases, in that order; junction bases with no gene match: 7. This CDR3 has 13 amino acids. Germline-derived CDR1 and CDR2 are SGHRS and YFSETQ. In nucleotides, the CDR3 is TGCGCCAGCAGCGCTGGACTAGGGGTCGAGCAGTACTTC. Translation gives CASSAGLGVEQYF.

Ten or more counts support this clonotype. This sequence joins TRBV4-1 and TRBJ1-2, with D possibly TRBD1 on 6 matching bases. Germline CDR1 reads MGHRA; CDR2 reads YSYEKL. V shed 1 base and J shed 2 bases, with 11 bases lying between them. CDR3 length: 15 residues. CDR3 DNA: TGCGCCAGCAGCCAAGGTCAGGGGACAAACTATGGCTACACCTTC. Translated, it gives CASSQGQGTNYGYTF.

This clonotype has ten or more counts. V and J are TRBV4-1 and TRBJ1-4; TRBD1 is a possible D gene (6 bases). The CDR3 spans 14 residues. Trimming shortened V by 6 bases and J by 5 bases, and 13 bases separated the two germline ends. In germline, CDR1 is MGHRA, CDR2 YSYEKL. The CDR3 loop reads CASRSTGRNEKLFF. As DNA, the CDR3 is TGCGCCAGCAGATCGACAGGACGAAATGAAAAACTGTTTTTT.

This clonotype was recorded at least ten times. The CDR3 nucleotides are TGTGCCAGCAGCTTAGCGGTCGAAGGCCAGCCCCAGCATTTT. It yields the protein CASSLAVEGQPQHF. The chain carries TRBV7-2 and TRBJ1-5, with D unclear. Trimming took 0 bases from V and 7 from J, leaving 10 bases between them. The CDR3 spans 14 residues. Germline V gene sequence: CDR1 SGHTA, CDR2 FQGNSA.

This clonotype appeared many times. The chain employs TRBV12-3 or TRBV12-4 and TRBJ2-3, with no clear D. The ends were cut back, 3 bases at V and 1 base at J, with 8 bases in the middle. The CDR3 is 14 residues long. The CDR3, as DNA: TGTGCCAGCAGTTTGGCCGAGGGCACAGATACGCAGTATTTT. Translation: CASSLAEGTDTQYF.

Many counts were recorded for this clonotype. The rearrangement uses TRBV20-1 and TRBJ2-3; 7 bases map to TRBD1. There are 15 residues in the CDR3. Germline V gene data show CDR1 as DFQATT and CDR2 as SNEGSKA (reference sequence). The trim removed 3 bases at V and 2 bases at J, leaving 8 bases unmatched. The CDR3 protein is CSASITGENTDTQYF. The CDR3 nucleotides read TGCAGTGCTAGCATAACAGGGGAAAACACAGATACGCAGTATTTT.

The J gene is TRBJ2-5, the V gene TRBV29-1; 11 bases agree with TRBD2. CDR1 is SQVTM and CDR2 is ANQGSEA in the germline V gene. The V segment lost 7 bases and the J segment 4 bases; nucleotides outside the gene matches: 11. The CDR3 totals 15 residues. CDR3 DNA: TGCAGCGCCCTACGCCTAGCGGGGGGAGGAGAGACCCAGTACTTC. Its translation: CSALRLAGGGETQYF. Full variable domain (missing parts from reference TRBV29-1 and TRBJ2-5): SAVISQKPSRDICQRGTSLTIQCQVDSQVTMMFWYRQQPGQSLTLIATANQGSEATYESGFVIDKFPISRPNLTFSTLTVSNMSPEDSSIYLCSALRLAGGGETQYFGPGTRLLVL.

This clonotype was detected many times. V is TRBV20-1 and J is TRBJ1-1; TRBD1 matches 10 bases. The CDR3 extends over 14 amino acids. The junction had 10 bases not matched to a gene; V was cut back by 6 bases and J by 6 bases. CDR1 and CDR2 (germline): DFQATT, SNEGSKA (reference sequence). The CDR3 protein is CSARQGAQRAEAFF. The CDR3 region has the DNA TGCAGTGCCAGACAGGGGGCGCAAAGAGCTGAAGCTTTCTTT.

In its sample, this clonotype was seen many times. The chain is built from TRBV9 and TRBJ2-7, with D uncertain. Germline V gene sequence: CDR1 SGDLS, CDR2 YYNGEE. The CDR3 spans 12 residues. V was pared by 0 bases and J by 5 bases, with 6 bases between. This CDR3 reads CASSVVNNEQYF. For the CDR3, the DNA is TGTGCCAGCAGCGTAGTTAACAACGAGCAGTACTTC.

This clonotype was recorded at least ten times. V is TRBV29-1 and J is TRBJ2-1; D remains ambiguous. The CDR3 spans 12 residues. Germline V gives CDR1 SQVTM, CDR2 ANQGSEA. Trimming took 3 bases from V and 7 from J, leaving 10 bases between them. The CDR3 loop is CSVDPGLNEQFF. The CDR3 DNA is TGCAGCGTTGATCCAGGTTTAAATGAGCAGTTCTTC.